The clone carrying this TCR beta chain was seen a few times. The entry originates in a study of T and B cells in COVID-19 patients. Blood genomic DNA input for TRB amplification was about 240-550 ng. TRB rearrangements were amplified by multiplex PCR with BIOMED2 TRB-A/B primers. TCRdb analysed the multiplex PCR reads with MiXCR anew, one entry per CDR3 protein. The sample shows 15,000 to 20,000 distinct CDR3 sequences, roughly 32% of them seen only once. Sequencing used blood. The source of this sequence is a human donor with active COVID-19.

The CDR3 sequence: CASTMDRGPYGYTF. The DNA of the CDR3 is TGTGCCAGCACCATGGACAGGGGGCCCTATGGCTACACCTTC. The J gene is TRBJ1-2, the V gene TRBV6-2 or TRBV6-3; 11 bases fit TRBD1. Germline CDR1 is MNHEY and CDR2 is SVGEGT. V lost 7 bases to trimming and J lost 4 bases; unmatched junction nucleotides: 5. This CDR3 contains 14 residues.